This paragraph covers one T cell receptor (beta chain) sequence. The antigen is unknown. The PCR used 60 V beta and 13 J beta primers. TCRdb keeps only in-frame clones here, not all; method: immunoSEQ multiplex PCR. The sample carries about 82,000 clones, over 85% recorded once. This entry comes from a study of glioma-infiltrating T cells after dendritic cell vaccination. On the study more broadly: Treatment, given 2003 to 2012, was autologous tumor lysate-pulsed dendritic cell vaccination. Three intradermal dendritic cell vaccine injections were given every two weeks. General study points: TCR clonality showed no direct relationship with survival.

CDR1 is SGHTA and CDR2 is FQGNSA in the germline V gene. Trimming at V came to 1 base and at J to 7 bases, leaving 4 bases not matched to a gene. The length of the CDR3 is 16 residues. The J gene is TRBJ2-5, the V gene TRBV7-2, with 15 bases fitting TRBD2. This TCR came from a human donor with glioblastoma. The material sequenced was blood, taken before dendritic cell vaccination. The chain's CDR3 is CASSLGTSGGAGTQYF. DNA of the CDR3: TGTGCCAGCAGCTTAGGGACTAGCGGGGGGGCCGGGACCCAGTACTTC.